The source of this TCR beta chain is a study of tumor-infiltrating lymphocytes in primary liver carcinoma. General observations from the study: Tumor top-250-clone fraction significantly exceeded that of blood (p = 0.039).

The V end lost 2 bases, the J end lost 5 bases, and 6 bases lay between the germline ends. CDR3 size: 12 residues. A constant-region primer served to make TCR beta cDNA from around 500 ng total RNA. Three nested multiplex PCR rounds, a slightly modified ARM-PCR, produced the libraries for TCR beta. The first two PCR rounds used TRBV1-TRBV30 forward primers with a C-beta reverse primer, 10 to 11 cycles each. MiXCR, run by TCRdb on the multiplex PCR reads, gives a single entry per CDR3 protein. The sample lists tens of thousands of distinct CDR3 sequences, roughly two thirds seen once, with around two fifths in the top ten. Co-extracted RNA and DNA came from approximately 20-30 mg of unsorted bulk tissue. Primary liver carcinomas in the patients were surgically resected. Every tumor sample analyzed contained over 85% viable tumor cells. As concerns this clonotype: The antigen remains undetermined. A much larger clonotype is one base distant, so this may be a read error.

Sample: liver tumor tissue from sampling region 4. The sample's subset: tumor region T4, right-lateral pole. The chain combines TRBV12-3 or TRBV12-4 with TRBJ2-5; D unclear. The receptor's source is a man between 35 and 55 years old with primary liver carcinoma and hepatitis B virus infection. The CDR3 protein is CASSLTRETQYF. The CDR3 DNA sequence: TGTGCCAGCAGTTTAACGCGGGAGACCCAGTACTTC.